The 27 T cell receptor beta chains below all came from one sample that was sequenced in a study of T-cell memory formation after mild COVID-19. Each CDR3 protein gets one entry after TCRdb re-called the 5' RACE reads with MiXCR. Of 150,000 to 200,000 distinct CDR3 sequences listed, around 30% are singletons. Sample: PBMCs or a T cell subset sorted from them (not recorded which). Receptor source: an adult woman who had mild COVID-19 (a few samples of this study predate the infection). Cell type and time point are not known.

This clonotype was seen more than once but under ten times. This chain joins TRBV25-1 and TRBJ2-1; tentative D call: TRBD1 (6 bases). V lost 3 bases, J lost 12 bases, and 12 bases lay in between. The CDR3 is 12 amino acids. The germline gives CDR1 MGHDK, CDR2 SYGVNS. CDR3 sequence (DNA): TGTGCCAGCAGTGAGGACAGTCGGCCGCAGTTCTTC. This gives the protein CASSEDSRPQFF.

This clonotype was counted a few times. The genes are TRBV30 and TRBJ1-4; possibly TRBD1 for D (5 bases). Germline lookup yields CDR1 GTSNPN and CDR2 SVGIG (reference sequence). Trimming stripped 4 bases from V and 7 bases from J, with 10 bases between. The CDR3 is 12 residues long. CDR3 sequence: CAWTRVGEKLFF. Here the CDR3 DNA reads TGTGCCTGGACCAGGGTCGGTGAAAAACTGTTTTTT.

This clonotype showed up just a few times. The CDR3 protein is CASSLLWETGNEQFF. The DNA of the CDR3 is TGTGCCAGCAGTTTACTGTGGGAGACGGGCAATGAGCAGTTCTTC. The V and J genes are TRBV28 and TRBJ2-1, with D perhaps TRBD2 (5 bases). V was pared by 2 bases and J by 6 bases, with 14 bases between. The CDR3 contains 15 residues. The germline CDR1 and CDR2 sequences are MDHEN and SYDVKM.

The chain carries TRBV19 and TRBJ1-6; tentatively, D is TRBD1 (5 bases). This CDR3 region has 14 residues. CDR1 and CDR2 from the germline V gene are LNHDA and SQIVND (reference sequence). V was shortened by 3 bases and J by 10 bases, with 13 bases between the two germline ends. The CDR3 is CASSITGGGSPLHF. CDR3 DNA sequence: TGTGCCAGTAGTATCACCGGGGGAGGCTCACCCCTCCACTTT.

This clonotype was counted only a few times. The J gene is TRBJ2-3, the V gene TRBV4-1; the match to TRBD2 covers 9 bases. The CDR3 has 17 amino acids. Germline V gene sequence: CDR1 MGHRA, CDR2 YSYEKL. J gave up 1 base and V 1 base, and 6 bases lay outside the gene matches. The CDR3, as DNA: TGCGCCAGCAGCCAAGTAGCGGGGGTGGTCCGCACAGATACGCAGTATTTT. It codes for CASSQVAGVVRTDTQYF.

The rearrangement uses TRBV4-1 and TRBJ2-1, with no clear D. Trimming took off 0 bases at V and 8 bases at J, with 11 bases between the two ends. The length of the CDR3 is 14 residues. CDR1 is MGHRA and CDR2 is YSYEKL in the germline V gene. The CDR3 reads CASSQDHVGDEQFF. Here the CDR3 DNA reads TGCGCCAGCAGCCAAGACCACGTTGGGGATGAGCAGTTCTTC.

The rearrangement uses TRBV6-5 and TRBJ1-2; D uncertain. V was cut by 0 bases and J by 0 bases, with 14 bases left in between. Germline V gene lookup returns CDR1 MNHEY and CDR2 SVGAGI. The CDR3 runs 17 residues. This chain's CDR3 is CASSYSNRLHANYGYTF. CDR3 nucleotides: TGTGCCAGCAGTTACTCCAACCGCCTCCACGCTAACTATGGCTACACCTTC.

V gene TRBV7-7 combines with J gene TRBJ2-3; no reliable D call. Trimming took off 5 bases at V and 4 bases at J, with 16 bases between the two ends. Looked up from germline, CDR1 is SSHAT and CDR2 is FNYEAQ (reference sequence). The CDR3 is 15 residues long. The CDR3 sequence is CASSRKPDAADTQYF. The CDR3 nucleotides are TGTGCCAGCAGCAGAAAACCGGACGCCGCAGATACGCAGTATTTT.

CDR3 sequence: CSARPDLQGFANEQYF. The CDR3, as DNA: TGCAGTGCTAGGCCGGATCTTCAGGGATTTGCAAACGAGCAGTACTTC. This rearrangement joins TRBV20-1 to TRBJ2-7, with D possibly TRBD1 on 5 matching bases. V dropped 3 bases and J dropped 5 bases, with 23 bases sitting between them. From germline, CDR1 is DFQATT and CDR2 SNEGSKA (reference sequence). The CDR3 runs 16 residues.

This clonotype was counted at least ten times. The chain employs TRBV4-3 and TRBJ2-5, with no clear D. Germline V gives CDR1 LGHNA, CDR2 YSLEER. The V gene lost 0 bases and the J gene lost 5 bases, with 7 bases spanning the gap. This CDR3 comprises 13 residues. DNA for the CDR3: TGCGCCAGCAGCCAAGAATTACGGGAGACCCAGTACTTC. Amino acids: CASSQELRETQYF.

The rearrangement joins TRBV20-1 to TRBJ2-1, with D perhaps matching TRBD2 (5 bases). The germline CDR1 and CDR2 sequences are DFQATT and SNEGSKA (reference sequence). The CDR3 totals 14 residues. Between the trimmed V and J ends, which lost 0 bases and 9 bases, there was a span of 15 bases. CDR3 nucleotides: TGCAGTGCTAGAGATCGAAGGACTGTCGGTGAGCAGTTCTTC. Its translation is CSARDRRTVGEQFF.

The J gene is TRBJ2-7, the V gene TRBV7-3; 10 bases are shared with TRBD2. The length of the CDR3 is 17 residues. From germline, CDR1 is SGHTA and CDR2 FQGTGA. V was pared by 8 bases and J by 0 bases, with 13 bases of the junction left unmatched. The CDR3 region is CASPSGSFRASSYEQYF. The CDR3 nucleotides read TGTGCCAGCCCTAGCGGGAGTTTTAGGGCCAGCTCCTACGAGCAGTACTTC.

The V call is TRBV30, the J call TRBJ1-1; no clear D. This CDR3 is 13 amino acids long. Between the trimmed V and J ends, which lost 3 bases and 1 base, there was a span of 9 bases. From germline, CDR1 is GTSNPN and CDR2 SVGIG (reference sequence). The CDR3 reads CAWSADTNTEAFF. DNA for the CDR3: TGTGCCTGGAGCGCTGACACGAACACTGAAGCTTTCTTT.

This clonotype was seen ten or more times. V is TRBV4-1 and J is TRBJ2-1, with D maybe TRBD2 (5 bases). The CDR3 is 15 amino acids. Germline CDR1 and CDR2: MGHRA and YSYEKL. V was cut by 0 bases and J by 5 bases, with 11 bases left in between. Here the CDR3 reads CASSQDVRGNNEQFF. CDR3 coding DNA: TGCGCCAGCAGCCAAGATGTAAGAGGGAACAATGAGCAGTTCTTC.

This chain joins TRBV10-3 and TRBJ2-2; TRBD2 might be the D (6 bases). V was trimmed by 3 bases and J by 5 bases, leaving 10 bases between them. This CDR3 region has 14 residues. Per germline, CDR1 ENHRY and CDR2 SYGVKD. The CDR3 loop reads CAISEFGGTGELFF. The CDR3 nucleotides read TGTGCCATCAGTGAATTCGGAGGGACCGGGGAGCTGTTTTTT.

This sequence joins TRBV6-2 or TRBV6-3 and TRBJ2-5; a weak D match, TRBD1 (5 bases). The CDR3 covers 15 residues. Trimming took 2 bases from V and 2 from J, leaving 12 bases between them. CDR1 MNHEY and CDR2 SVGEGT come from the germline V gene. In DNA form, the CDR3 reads TGTGCCAGCAGTTACCTCCCCAGGGAACAAGAGACCCAGTACTTC. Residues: CASSYLPREQETQYF.

This CDR3 is CASSQGTGRDEQFF. CDR3 DNA: TGTGCCAGCAGCCAGGGGACGGGTCGGGATGAGCAGTTCTTC. The chain has TRBV7-8 and TRBJ2-1; tentative D call: TRBD1 (6 bases). Germline lookup yields CDR1 SGHVS and CDR2 FQNEAQ. The CDR3 length is 14 residues. V was shortened by 5 bases and J by 8 bases, with 16 bases between the two germline ends.

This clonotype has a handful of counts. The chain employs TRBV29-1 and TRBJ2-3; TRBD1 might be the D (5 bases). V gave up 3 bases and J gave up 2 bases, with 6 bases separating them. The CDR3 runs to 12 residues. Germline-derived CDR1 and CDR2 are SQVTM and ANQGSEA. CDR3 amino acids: CSVDRATDTQYF. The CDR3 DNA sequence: TGCAGCGTTGACAGGGCCACAGATACGCAGTATTTT.

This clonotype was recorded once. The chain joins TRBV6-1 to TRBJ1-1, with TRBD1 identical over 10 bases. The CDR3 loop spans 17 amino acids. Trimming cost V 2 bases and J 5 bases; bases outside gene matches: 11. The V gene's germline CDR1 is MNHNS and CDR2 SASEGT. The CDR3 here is CASSEWYQDRGETEAFF. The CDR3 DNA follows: TGTGCCAGCAGTGAATGGTATCAGGACAGGGGGGAGACTGAAGCTTTCTTT.

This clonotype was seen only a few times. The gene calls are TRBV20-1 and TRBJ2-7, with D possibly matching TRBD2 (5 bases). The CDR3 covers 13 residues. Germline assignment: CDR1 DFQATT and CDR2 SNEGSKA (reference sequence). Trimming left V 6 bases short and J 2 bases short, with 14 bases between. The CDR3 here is CSARLRETYEQYF. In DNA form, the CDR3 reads TGCAGTGCCCGACTACGAGAAACCTACGAGCAGTACTTC.

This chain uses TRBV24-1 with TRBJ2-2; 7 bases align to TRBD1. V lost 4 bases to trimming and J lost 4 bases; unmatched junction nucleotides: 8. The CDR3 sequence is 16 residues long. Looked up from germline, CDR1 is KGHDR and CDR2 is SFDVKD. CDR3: CATSDLGQSVTGELFF. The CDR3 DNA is TGTGCCACCAGTGACCTGGGACAGTCGGTCACCGGGGAGCTGTTTTTT.

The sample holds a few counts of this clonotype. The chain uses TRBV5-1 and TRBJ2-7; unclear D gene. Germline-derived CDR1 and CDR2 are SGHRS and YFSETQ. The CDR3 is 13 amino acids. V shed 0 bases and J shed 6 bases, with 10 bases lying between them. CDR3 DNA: TGCGCCAGCAGCTTGGACGTAGTTCTCGAGCAGTACTTC. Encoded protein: CASSLDVVLEQYF. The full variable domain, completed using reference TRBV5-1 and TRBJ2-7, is KAGVTQTPRYLIKTRGQQVTLSCSPISGHRSVSWYQQTPGQGLQFLFEYFSETQRNKGNFPGRFSGRQFSNSRSEMNVSTLELGDSALYLCASSLDVVLEQYFGPGTRLTVT.

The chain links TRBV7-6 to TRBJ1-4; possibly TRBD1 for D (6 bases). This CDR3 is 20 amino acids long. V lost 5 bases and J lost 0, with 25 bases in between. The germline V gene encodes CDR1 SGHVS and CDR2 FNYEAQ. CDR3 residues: CASSVRPGTPTATTNEKLFF. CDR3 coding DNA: TGTGCCAGCAGCGTACGACCCGGGACACCCACGGCCACAACTAATGAAAAACTGTTTTTT.

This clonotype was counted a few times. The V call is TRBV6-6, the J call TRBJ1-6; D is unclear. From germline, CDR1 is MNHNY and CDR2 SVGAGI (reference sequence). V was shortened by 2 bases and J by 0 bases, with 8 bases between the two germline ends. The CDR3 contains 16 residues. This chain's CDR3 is CASSYVRSSYNSPLHF. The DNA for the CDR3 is TGTGCCAGCAGTTACGTTCGAAGCTCCTATAATTCACCCCTCCACTTT.

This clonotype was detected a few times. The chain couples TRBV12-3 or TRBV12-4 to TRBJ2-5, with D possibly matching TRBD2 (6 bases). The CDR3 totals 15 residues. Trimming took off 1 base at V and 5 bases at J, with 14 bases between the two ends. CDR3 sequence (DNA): TGTGCCAGCAGTTTAGTCGGGGGACCGTTTGAGACCCAGTACTTC. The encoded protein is CASSLVGGPFETQYF.

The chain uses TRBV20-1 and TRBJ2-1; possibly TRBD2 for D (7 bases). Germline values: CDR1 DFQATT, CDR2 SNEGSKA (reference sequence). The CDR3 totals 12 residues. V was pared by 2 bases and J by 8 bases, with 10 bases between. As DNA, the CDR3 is TGCAGTGCTAGAACGGGGGGCTATGAGCAGTTCTTC. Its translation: CSARTGGYEQFF.

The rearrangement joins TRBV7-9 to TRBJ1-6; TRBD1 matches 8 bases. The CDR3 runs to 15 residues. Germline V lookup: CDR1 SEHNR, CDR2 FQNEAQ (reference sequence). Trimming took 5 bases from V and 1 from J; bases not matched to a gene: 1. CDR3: CASSRDRSYNSPLHF. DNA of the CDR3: TGTGCCAGCAGCCGGGACAGGTCCTATAATTCACCCCTCCACTTT. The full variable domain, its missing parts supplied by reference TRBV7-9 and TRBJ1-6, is DTGVSQNPRHKITKRGQNVTFRCDPISEHNRLYWYRQTLGQGPEFLTYFQNEAQLEKSRLLSDRFSAERPKGSFSTLEIQRTEQGDSAMYLCASSRDRSYNSPLHFGNGTRLTVT.